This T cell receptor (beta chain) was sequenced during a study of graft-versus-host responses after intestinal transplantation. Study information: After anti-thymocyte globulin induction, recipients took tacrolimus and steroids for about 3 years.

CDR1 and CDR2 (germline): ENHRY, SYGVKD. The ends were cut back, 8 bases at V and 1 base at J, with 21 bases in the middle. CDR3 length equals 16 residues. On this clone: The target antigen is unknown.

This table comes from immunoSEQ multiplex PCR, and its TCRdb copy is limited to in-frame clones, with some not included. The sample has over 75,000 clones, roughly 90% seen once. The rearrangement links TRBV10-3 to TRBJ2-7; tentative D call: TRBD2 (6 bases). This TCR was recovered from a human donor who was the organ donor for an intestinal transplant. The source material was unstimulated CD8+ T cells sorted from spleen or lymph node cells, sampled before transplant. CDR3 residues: CAIAPVGSRGSYEQYF. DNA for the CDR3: TGTGCCATCGCCCCCGTGGGCTCGCGGGGTTCCTACGAGCAGTACTTC.